The entry below describes one T cell receptor (beta chain). The data derive from a study of T cell responses to AZD1222 COVID-19 vaccine. Looking at the study overall: Investigators merged groups given second doses at roughly 4 or roughly 12 weeks.

Sequenced by immunoSEQ multiplex PCR; TCRdb stores in-frame clones only, minus some. Of 90,000 to 120,000 clones in the sample, more than 80% were seen once. V lost 2 bases and J lost 6, with 7 bases in between. Per germline, CDR1 SGHAT and CDR2 FQNNGV. The CDR3 loop spans 12 amino acids. The V gene is TRBV11-2, the J gene TRBJ1-1, with D perhaps TRBD1 (6 bases). The sequencing used peripheral blood, collected on day 0 of AZD1222 vaccination. The TCR comes from an adult in good health. The CDR3 loop is CASSLHRAEAFF. The CDR3 DNA reads TGTGCCAGCAGCTTACACAGGGCTGAAGCTTTCTTT. The entire variable domain, with the rest obtained from reference TRBV11-2 and TRBJ1-1, is as follows: EAGVAQSPRYKIIEKRQSVAFWCNPISGHATLYWYQQILGQGPKLLIQFQNNGVVDDSQLPKDRFSAERLKGVDSTLKIQPAKLEDSAVYLCASSLHRAEAFFGQGTRLTVV.